A selection of T cell receptor beta chains follows, all from one sample in a study of response to subunit inactivated influenza vaccine. MiXCR was run by TCRdb on the RT-PCR reads, yielding one entry per CDR3 protein. The sample has just under 250,000 distinct CDR3 sequences, 9.5% to 15% seen once; the top ten hold approximately 7.8%. The sample was non-naive T cells sorted from PBMCs, taken around two weeks before vaccination. The receptors here all came from a man aged 50-59 years who received an inactivated influenza vaccine. The CDR3 runs from the conserved cysteine through the conserved F or W. D genes are given only for firm matches. Clone size, where shown, is once, few, many, or a class for clones that have expanded.

>TRBV30|.|.|TRBJ2-7
TGTGCCTGGAGGAGGCCCGGTGACTACGAGCAGTACTTC
CAWRRPGDYEQYF
>TRBV4-2|once|.|TRBJ2-6
TGTGCCAGCAGCCAAGATTCTTCGGTAGCTGGGGCCAACGTCCTGACTTTC
CASSQDSSVAGANVLTF
>TRBV29-1|.|.|TRBJ2-1
TGCAGCGTTGAGGGCGGAAAGCAGTTCTTC
CSVEGGKQFF
>TRBV29-1|many|.|TRBJ2-1
TGCAGCGTGGGGGTATACAATGAGCAGTTCTTC
CSVGVYNEQFF
>TRBV19|few|.|TRBJ1-4
TGTGCCAGTAGCTTGGACGGACGCCAGACTAATGAAAAACTGTTTTTT
CASSLDGRQTNEKLFF
>TRBV7-2|many|.|TRBJ2-1
TGTGCCAGCAGCCGCATCCAATTTACCGATTACAATGAGCAGTTCTTC
CASSRIQFTDYNEQFF
>TRBV20-1|few|.|TRBJ2-5
TGCAGTGCTAGAGTATCCTCTGGAGAGACCCAGTACTTC
CSARVSSGETQYF
>TRBV6-2/TRBV6-3|many|TRBD1|TRBJ1-1
TGTGCCAGCAGTTATCCCCGCAAGACAGGGGGGAACACTGAAGCTTTCTTT
CASSYPRKTGGNTEAFF
>TRBV28|few|.|TRBJ1-1
TGTGCCAGCAGTGACTTCTCAGCGGGTGCGGTTGAAGCTTTCTTT
CASSDFSAGAVEAFF
>TRBV7-3|.|.|TRBJ2-1
TGTGCCAGCAGCTTAAAAGGTAGCTACAATGAGCAGTTCTTC
CASSLKGSYNEQFF
>TRBV5-1|.|TRBD2|TRBJ2-5
TGCGCCAGCAGCTTGGCCCCTAGCGGGGAGTCGGAGACCCAGTACTTC
CASSLAPSGESETQYF
>TRBV6-2/TRBV6-3|many|.|TRBJ2-1
TGTGCCAGCAGCCGGATCGCCGGTACAAGCTCCTACAATGAGCAGTTCTTC
CASSRIAGTSSYNEQFF
>TRBV6-5|.|TRBD2|TRBJ2-7
TGTGCCAGCAGTTCCGGGACTAGCCCCTCCGACGAGCAGTACTTC
CASSSGTSPSDEQYF
>TRBV20-1|.|TRBD2|TRBJ2-3
TGCAGGGCTCAAAAGGCTCCGGGACTAGCGAAACCTGGAGGCACAGATACGCAGTATTTT
CRAQKAPGLAKPGGTDTQYF
>TRBV4-3|few|.|TRBJ1-1
TGCGCCAGCAGCCAAGCGCAGGGTTTAGGGAACACTGAAGCTTTCTTT
CASSQAQGLGNTEAFF
>TRBV18|.|TRBD2|TRBJ2-3
TGTGCCAGCTCACGGAGCGGGACTAGCGGAAGCACAGATACGCAGTATTTT
CASSRSGTSGSTDTQYF
>TRBV6-1|.|TRBD2|TRBJ2-2
TGTGCCAGCAGTGAGAACACGGGGGGGCACTTTGGCACCGGGGAGCTGTTTTTT
CASSENTGGHFGTGELFF
>TRBV7-8|.|TRBD2|TRBJ2-7
TGTGCCAGCAGCCAGTTAGCGGGAGGAGGCGAGCAGTACTTC
CASSQLAGGGEQYF
>TRBV7-9|few|.|TRBJ1-6
TGTGCCAGCAGCGGTCCGGGGTATAATTCACCCCTCCACTTT
CASSGPGYNSPLHF
>TRBV6-2/TRBV6-3|.|.|TRBJ2-1
TGTGCCAGCAGTTACGTTGGGGGGAGCTCCTACAATGAGCAGTTCTTC
CASSYVGGSSYNEQFF
>TRBV4-3|few|.|TRBJ1-1
TGCGCCAGCAGCCAGAGGCGGGGAATTGAAGCTTTCTTT
CASSQRRGIEAFF
>TRBV20-1|.|.|TRBJ2-5
TGCAGTGCTAGACGGGGACAAGAGACCCAGTACTTC
CSARRGQETQYF
>TRBV5-6|few|.|TRBJ2-7
TGTGCCAGCAGCTTGGAGGGTCGGCACTACGAGCAGTACTTC
CASSLEGRHYEQYF
>TRBV13|few|TRBD2|TRBJ2-1
TGTGCCAGCAGCCACTCCCTGGTATTAGCGGGGGGGAGGGGTTACAATGAGCAGTTCTTC
CASSHSLVLAGGRGYNEQFF
>TRBV6-2/TRBV6-3|.|TRBD1|TRBJ2-1
TGTGCCAGCAGACAGGGGATCCGGGGCTACAATGAGCAGTTCTTC
CASRQGIRGYNEQFF
>TRBV5-1|many|.|TRBJ2-2
TGCGCCAGCAGCTTGGCTCCGGGGGACACCGGGGAGCTGTTTTTT
CASSLAPGDTGELFF
>TRBV11-1|.|.|TRBJ2-4
TGTGCCAGCAGCTTAGAGGTCGCAGGGTTCGGCAAAAACATTCAGTACTTC
CASSLEVAGFGKNIQYF
>TRBV11-2|.|TRBD2|TRBJ2-1
TGTGCCAGCAGCTTAATCTTAGGAGGCGGGAGTTTCGATGAGCAGTTCTTC
CASSLILGGGSFDEQFF
>TRBV5-1|few|TRBD1|TRBJ2-1
TGCGCCAGCACCCGGGACAGCCCATTCAATGAGCAGTTCTTC
CASTRDSPFNEQFF
>TRBV7-8|.|.|TRBJ2-7
TGTGCCAGCAGCTTAAGAAAAGCGTCCTTCTTCGAGCAGTACTTC
CASSLRKASFFEQYF
>TRBV7-2|few|.|TRBJ1-3
TGTGCCAGCAGCCCCCCGTCGGCGGGAAACACCATATATTTT
CASSPPSAGNTIYF
>TRBV10-3|.|.|TRBJ2-7
TGTGCCATCAGTGAGTCTAAGGGGCAGAGCTCCTACGAGCAGTACTTC
CAISESKGQSSYEQYF
>TRBV12-3/TRBV12-4|few|.|TRBJ1-1
TGTGCCAGCAGCTTTACAGCGAACACTGAAGCTTTCTTT
CASSFTANTEAFF
>TRBV11-2|few|.|TRBJ2-7
TGTGCCAGCAGCCCTACCCTCTACGAGCAGTACTTC
CASSPTLYEQYF
>TRBV12-3/TRBV12-4|few|.|TRBJ2-1
TGTGCCAGCAGTTTAAATAGTGTCGGGACCCTATCCCATGAGCAGTTCTTC
CASSLNSVGTLSHEQFF
>TRBV20-1|few|.|TRBJ2-6
TGCAGTGCCAGACAGCCCTCTGGGGCCAACGTCCTGACTTTC
CSARQPSGANVLTF
>TRBV7-9|many|.|TRBJ2-7
TGTGCCAGCAGCTTAGCGGGTGGCCGCGAGCAGTACTTC
CASSLAGGREQYF
>TRBV6-5|few|TRBD1|TRBJ1-3
TGTGCCGCCGGTTACGGACAGGATCACACTTCTGGAAACACCATATATTTT
CAAGYGQDHTSGNTIYF
>TRBV5-1|few|.|TRBJ1-3
TGCGCCAGCAGTGCCTCCCCGGATAACACCATATATTTT
CASSASPDNTIYF
>TRBV20-1|few|.|TRBJ2-2
TGCAGTGCTCTCCCCGGGGGAAAGGGGAAGCTGTTTTTT
CSALPGGKGKLFF
>TRBV7-2|.|.|TRBJ1-4
TGTGCCAGCAGCCCCGACAGCACAACTAATGAAAAACTGTTTTTT
CASSPDSTTNEKLFF
>TRBV29-1|.|TRBD1|TRBJ1-2
TGCAGCGTTGATGCCATGGGACAGGACATTTATGGCTACACCTTC
CSVDAMGQDIYGYTF
>TRBV5-1|many|.|TRBJ1-1
TGCGCCAGCAGCTTCATAGGGGAGAACACTGAAGCTTTCTTT
CASSFIGENTEAFF
>TRBV27|few|.|TRBJ2-1
TGTGCCAGCAGTTTATCGGGCGGGGGCCGTAATGAGCAGTTCTTC
CASSLSGGGRNEQFF
>TRBV4-3|few|.|TRBJ1-2
TGCGCCAGCAGCCAAGACCAGGGTAACTATGGCTACACCTTC
CASSQDQGNYGYTF
>TRBV7-3|medium-sized|.|TRBJ2-1
TGTGCCAGCAGCCCGTCCCAGGGGCAGAATGAGCAGTTCTTC
CASSPSQGQNEQFF
>TRBV29-1|many|.|TRBJ1-2
TGCAGCGTTGGCACCTACTACTATGGCTACACCTTC
CSVGTYYYGYTF
>TRBV20-1|few|.|TRBJ1-2
TGCAGTGCTAGGGTCACCCAGGGTGCCTATGGCTACACCTTC
CSARVTQGAYGYTF
>TRBV4-3|many|.|TRBJ1-1
TGCGCCAGCAGCCAAGTGAGGAACACTGAAGCTTTCTTT
CASSQVRNTEAFF
>TRBV5-1|few|.|TRBJ1-2
TGCGCCAGCAGCTTAACAGATCAGGATGGCTACACCTTC
CASSLTDQDGYTF
>TRBV6-5|few|.|TRBJ2-7
TGTGCCAGCAGTTACGGGGGAAGAGTCTACGAGCAGTACTTC
CASSYGGRVYEQYF